The T cell receptor (beta chain) under discussion was sequenced for a study of CD8 T cells in Susac syndrome. The study's findings and limits: The study recognized that its TCR sequencing and HLA analysis covered a relatively small number of individuals.

With 2 bases removed from V and 3 bases from J, the gap between germline ends came to 17 bases. The germline CDR1 and CDR2 sequences are MNHNY and SVGAGI (reference sequence). There are 16 residues in the CDR3. Random hexamers were used to reverse transcribe the RNA input (roughly 0.5 to 1 ug). Via MiXCR, TCRdb re-called the immunoSEQ multiplex PCR reads, giving one row per CDR3 protein. The table lists under 200,000 distinct CDR3 sequences, 85% to 95% of them singletons. This clonotype was picked up one time. Its antigen is currently unknown. The sequence derives from a human donor with Susac syndrome. Sequencing was carried out using CD4+ T cells from PBMCs. V is TRBV6-6 and J is TRBJ2-7; D might be TRBD2 (7 bases). CDR3 residues: CASSYPRAGAGYEQYF. The CDR3, as DNA: TGTGCCAGCAGTTACCCCCGGGCGGGGGCGGGCTACGAGCAGTACTTC.